This T cell receptor (beta chain) was profiled in a study of neurological immune-mediated disorders. General study points: While HTLV-1-associated myelopathy showed the greatest TCR clonal expansion, multiple sclerosis showed the least, falling below healthy controls. CDR3 amino acid sequences of expanded clones were not shared across subjects, a result suggesting private repertoires in all groups.

TCRdb reanalysed the 5' RACE reads using MiXCR and keeps one entry per CDR3 protein. The table shows about 76,000 distinct CDR3 sequences, with over 15% occurring only once. This CDR3 region has 15 residues. Between the trimmed V and J ends, which lost 2 bases and 4 bases, there was a span of 16 bases. Germline CDR1 reads SQVTM; CDR2 reads ANQGSEA. The table lists this clonotype with many counts. What it recognizes is unknown. A blood bank in Maryland, USA, provided the volunteers who served as healthy controls. The rearrangement links TRBV29-1 to TRBJ2-3; D is tentatively TRBD1 or TRBD2 (6 bases each). This TCR was sampled from a woman aged 40-49 years in good health. Sequenced material: PBMCs. The CDR3 is CSVEFGGQSADTQYF. DNA of the CDR3: TGCAGCGTTGAATTCGGGGGCCAGAGCGCAGATACGCAGTATTTT.